The 6 T cell receptor beta chains below come from one sample, sequenced in a study of blood T cell repertoires in COVID-19. Data came from immunoSEQ multiplex PCR; TCRdb stores just in-frame clones and leaves some out. Of 150,000 or so clones in the sample, around 90% were seen once. Sequencing was done on a sample of peripheral blood. The receptors were gathered from a man aged 50-59 years with acute or convalescent COVID-19.

The chain couples TRBV27 to TRBJ2-3; weak D call: TRBD2 (5 bases). This CDR3 is 15 amino acids long. V dropped 2 bases and J dropped 1 base, with 10 bases sitting between them. Germline CDR1 and CDR2: MNHEY and SMNVEV (reference sequence). The CDR3: CASSLRLARTDTQYF. As DNA, the CDR3 is TGTGCCAGCAGTTTACGCCTAGCACGCACAGATACGCAGTATTTT.

This chain uses TRBV11-2 with TRBJ2-7; weak D call: TRBD1 (6 bases). The germline V gene encodes CDR1 SGHAT and CDR2 FQNNGV. This CDR3 region has 15 residues. With 6 bases removed from V and 3 bases from J, the gap between germline ends came to 18 bases. The CDR3 is CASSSPGALGYEQYF. The CDR3 DNA reads TGTGCCAGCAGTTCTCCAGGGGCGCTTGGCTACGAGCAGTACTTC. Full variable domain (missing parts from reference TRBV11-2 and TRBJ2-7): EAGVAQSPRYKIIEKRQSVAFWCNPISGHATLYWYQQILGQGPKLLIQFQNNGVVDDSQLPKDRFSAERLKGVDSTLKIQPAKLEDSAVYLCASSSPGALGYEQYFGPGTRLTVT.

In nucleotides, the CDR3 is TGTGCCACCAGCAGAGATTTGGGATCCGGGGGGTTCTACGAGCAGTACTTC. Translation gives CATSRDLGSGGFYEQYF. The J gene is TRBJ2-7, the V gene TRBV15; 7 bases line up with TRBD2. J lost 3 bases, V lost 0 bases, and 11 bases had no gene match. The germline V gene encodes CDR1 LNHNV and CDR2 YYDKDF (reference sequence). The CDR3 contains 17 residues.

The J gene is TRBJ1-1, the V gene TRBV7-2; 8 positions match TRBD1. CDR1 and CDR2 from the germline V gene are SGHTA and FQGNSA. The V and J ends lost 5 bases and 3 bases, in that order; junction bases with no gene match: 2. The CDR3 has 13 residues. The CDR3 nucleotides are TGTGCCAGCAGCATGACAGGGGACACTGAAGCTTTCTTT. It codes for CASSMTGDTEAFF.

The chain combines TRBV29-1 with TRBJ1-2; 7 bases are shared with TRBD1. This CDR3 is built from 15 residues. With V trimmed by 4 bases and J by 8 bases, 16 bases remained unmatched. Germline loops: CDR1 SQVTM, CDR2 ANQGSEA. CDR3 sequence: CSVGILTGALGGYTF. As DNA, the CDR3 is TGCAGCGTTGGCATACTTACAGGGGCGCTAGGAGGCTACACCTTC.

The CDR3 protein is CASSPHGDRGEQYV. The CDR3 DNA follows: TGTGCCAGCAGTCCCCACGGGGACAGAGGTGAGCAGTACGTC. The genes are TRBV6-6 and TRBJ2-7; the match to TRBD1 covers 7 bases. CDR3 length equals 14 residues. J was trimmed by 7 bases and V by 5 bases; bases with no gene match: 11. The germline V gene encodes CDR1 MNHNY and CDR2 SVGAGI (reference sequence).